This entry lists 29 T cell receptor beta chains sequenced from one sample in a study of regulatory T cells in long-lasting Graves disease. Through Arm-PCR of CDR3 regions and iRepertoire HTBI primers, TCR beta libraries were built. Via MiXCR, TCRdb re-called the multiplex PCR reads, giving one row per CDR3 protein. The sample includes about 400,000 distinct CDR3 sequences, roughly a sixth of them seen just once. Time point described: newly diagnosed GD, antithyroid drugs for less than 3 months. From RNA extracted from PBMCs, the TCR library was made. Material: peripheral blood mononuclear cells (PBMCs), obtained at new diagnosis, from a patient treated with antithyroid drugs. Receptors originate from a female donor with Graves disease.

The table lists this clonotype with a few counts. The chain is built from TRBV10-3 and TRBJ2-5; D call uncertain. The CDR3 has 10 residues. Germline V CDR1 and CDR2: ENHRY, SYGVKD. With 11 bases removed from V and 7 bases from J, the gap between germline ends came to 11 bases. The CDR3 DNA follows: TGTGCCGCCCACCGGAGGACCCAGTACTTC. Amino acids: CAAHRRTQYF.

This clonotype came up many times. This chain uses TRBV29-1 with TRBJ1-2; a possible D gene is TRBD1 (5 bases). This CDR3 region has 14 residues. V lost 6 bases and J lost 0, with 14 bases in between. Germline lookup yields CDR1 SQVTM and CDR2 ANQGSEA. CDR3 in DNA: TGCAGCGTCCTCGGGGGGTTAGCTAACTATGGCTACACCTTC. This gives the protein CSVLGGLANYGYTF.

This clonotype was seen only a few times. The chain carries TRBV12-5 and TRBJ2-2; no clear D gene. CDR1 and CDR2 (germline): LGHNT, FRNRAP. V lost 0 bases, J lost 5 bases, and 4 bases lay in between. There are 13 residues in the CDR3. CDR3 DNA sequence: TGTGCTAGTGGTTTGGTAGCAACCGGGGAGCTGTTTTTT. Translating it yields CASGLVATGELFF.

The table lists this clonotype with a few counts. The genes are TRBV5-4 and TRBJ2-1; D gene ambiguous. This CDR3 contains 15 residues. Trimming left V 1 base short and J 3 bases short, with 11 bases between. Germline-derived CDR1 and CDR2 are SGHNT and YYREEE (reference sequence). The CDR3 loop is CASSLYHPDYNEQFF. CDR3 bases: TGTGCCAGCAGCTTGTATCATCCCGACTACAATGAGCAGTTCTTC.

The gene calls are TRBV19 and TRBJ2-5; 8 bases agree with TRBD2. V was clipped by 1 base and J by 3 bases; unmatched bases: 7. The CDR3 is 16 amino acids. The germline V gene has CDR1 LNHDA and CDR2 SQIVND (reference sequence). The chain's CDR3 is CASSIGGAGVKETQYF. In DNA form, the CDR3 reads TGTGCCAGTAGTATAGGAGGAGCGGGGGTAAAAGAGACCCAGTACTTC.

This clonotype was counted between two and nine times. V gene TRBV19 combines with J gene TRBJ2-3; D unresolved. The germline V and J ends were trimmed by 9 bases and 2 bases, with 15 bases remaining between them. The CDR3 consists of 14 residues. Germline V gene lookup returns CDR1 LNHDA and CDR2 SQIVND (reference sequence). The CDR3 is CASTPVGITDTQYF. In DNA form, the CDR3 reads TGTGCCAGCACCCCCGTGGGGATCACAGATACGCAGTATTTT.

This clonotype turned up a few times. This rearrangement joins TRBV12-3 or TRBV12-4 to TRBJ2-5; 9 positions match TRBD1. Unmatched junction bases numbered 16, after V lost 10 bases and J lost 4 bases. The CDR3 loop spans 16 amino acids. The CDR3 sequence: CAIPLPGTGRLETQYF. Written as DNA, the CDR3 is TGTGCCATCCCACTCCCCGGGACAGGGAGGTTAGAGACCCAGTACTTC.

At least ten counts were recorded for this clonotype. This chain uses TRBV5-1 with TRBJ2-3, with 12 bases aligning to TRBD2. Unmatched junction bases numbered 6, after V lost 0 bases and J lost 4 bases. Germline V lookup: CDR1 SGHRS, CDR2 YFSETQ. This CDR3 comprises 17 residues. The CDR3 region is CASSLASGGAFADTQYF. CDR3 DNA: TGCGCCAGCAGCTTGGCTAGCGGGGGGGCCTTTGCAGATACGCAGTATTTT.

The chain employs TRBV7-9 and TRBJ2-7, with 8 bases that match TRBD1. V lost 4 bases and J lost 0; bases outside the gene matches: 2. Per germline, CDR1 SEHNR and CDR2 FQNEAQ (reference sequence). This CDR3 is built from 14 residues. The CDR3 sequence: CASSSGQASYEQYF. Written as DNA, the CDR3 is TGTGCCAGCAGCTCGGGACAGGCCTCCTACGAGCAGTACTTC. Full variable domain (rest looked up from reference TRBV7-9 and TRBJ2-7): DTGVSQNPRHKITKRGQNVTFRCDPISEHNRLYWYRQTLGQGPEFLTYFQNEAQLEKSRLLSDRFSAERPKGSFSTLEIQRTEQGDSAMYLCASSSGQASYEQYFGPGTRLTVT.

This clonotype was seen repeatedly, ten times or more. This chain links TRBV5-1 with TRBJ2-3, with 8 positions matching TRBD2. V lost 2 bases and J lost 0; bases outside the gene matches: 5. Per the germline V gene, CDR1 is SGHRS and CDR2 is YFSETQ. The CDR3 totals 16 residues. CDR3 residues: CASSLLSGESTDTQYF. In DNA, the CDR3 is TGCGCCAGCAGCTTACTTAGCGGGGAGAGCACAGATACGCAGTATTTT.

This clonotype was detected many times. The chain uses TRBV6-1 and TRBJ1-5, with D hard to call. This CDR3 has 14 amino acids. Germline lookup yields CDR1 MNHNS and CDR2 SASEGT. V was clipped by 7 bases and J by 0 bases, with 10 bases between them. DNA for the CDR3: TGTGCCAGCAAAACGAGCTCTAGCAATCAGCCCCAGCATTTT. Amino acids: CASKTSSSNQPQHF.

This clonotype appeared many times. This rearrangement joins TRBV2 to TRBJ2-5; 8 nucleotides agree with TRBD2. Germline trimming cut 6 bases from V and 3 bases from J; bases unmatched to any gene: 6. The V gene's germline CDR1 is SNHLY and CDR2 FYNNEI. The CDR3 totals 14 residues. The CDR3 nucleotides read TGTGCCAGCAGATATGGCGGGGGGAAAGAGACCCAGTACTTC. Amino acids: CASRYGGGKETQYF. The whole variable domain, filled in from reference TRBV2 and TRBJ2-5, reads EPEVTQTPSHQVTQMGQEVILRCVPISNHLYFYWYRQILGQKVEFLVSFYNNEISEKSEIFDDQFSVERPDGSNFTLKIRSTKLEDSAMYFCASRYGGGKETQYFGPGTRLLVL.

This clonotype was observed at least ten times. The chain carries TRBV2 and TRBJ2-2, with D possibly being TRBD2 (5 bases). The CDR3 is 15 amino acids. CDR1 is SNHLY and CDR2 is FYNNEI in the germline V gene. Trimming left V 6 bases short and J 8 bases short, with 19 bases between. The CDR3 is CASSGAARQAGELFF. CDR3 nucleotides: TGTGCCAGCAGCGGAGCGGCCCGGCAAGCGGGGGAGCTGTTTTTT. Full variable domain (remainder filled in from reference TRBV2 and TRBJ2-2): EPEVTQTPSHQVTQMGQEVILRCVPISNHLYFYWYRQILGQKVEFLVSFYNNEISEKSEIFDDQFSVERPDGSNFTLKIRSTKLEDSAMYFCASSGAARQAGELFFGEGSRLTVL.

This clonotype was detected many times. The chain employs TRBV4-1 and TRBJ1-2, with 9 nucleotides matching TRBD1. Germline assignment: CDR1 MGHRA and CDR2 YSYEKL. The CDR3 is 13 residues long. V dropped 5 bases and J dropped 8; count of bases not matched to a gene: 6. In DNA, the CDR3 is TGCGCCAGCAGCTTACAGGGGGCGCGGGGCTACACCTTC. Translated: CASSLQGARGYTF.

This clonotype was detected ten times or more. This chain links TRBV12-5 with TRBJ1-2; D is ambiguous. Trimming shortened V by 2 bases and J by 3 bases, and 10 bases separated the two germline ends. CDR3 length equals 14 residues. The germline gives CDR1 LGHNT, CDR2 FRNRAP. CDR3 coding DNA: TGTGCTAGTGGTTTGTATGGCGGCCACTATGGCTACACCTTC. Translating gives CASGLYGGHYGYTF.

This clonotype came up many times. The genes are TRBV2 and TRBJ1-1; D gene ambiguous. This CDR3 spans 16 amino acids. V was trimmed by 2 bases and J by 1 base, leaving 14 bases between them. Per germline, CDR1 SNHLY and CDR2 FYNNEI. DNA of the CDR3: TGTGCCAGCAGTGAATTTCCGGGTCTGGGGAACACTGAAGCTTTCTTT. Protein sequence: CASSEFPGLGNTEAFF. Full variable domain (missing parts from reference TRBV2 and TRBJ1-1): EPEVTQTPSHQVTQMGQEVILRCVPISNHLYFYWYRQILGQKVEFLVSFYNNEISEKSEIFDDQFSVERPDGSNFTLKIRSTKLEDSAMYFCASSEFPGLGNTEAFFGQGTRLTVV.

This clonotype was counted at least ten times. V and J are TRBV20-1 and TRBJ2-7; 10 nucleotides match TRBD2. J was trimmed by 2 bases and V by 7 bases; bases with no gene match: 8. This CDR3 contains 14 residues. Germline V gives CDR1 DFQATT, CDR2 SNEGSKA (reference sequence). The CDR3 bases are TGCAGTGTAGGTATAGCGGGAGGCCCCTACGAGCAGTACTTC. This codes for CSVGIAGGPYEQYF.

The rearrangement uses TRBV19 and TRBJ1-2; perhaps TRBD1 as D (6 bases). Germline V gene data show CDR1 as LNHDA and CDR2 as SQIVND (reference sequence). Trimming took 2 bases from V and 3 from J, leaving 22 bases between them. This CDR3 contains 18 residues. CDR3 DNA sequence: TGTGCCAGTAGTATAAAGGGGACATATCTCCCTTGGGACTATGGCTACACCTTC. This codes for CASSIKGTYLPWDYGYTF.

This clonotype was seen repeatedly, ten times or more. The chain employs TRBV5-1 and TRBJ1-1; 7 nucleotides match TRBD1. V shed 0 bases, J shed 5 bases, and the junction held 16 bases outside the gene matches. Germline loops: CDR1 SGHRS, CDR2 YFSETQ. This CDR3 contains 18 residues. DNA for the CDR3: TGCGCCAGCAGCTTGGGGAAACCGGGAGGGGGCTCGGGAACTGAAGCTTTCTTT. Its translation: CASSLGKPGGGSGTEAFF.

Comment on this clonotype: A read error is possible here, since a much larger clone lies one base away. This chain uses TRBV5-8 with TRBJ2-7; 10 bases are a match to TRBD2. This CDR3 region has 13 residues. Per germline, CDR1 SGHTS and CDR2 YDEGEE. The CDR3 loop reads CASTGLAAYEQCF. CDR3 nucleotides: TGTGCCAGCACTGGACTAGCGGCTTACGAGCAGTGCTTC.

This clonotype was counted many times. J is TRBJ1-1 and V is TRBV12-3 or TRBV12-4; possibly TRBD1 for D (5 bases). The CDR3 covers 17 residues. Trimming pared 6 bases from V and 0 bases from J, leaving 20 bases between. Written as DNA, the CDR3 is TGTGCCAGCAGCCCTTCCTTGGGACGGACCCTGAACACTGAAGCTTTCTTT. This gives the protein CASSPSLGRTLNTEAFF.

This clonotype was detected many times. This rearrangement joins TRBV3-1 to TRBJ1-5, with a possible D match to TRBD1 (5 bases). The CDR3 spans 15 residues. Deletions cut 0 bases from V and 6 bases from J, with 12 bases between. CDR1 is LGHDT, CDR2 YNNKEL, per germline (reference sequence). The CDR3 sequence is CASSQDKQDRQPQHF. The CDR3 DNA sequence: TGTGCCAGCAGCCAAGATAAACAGGATCGTCAGCCCCAGCATTTT.

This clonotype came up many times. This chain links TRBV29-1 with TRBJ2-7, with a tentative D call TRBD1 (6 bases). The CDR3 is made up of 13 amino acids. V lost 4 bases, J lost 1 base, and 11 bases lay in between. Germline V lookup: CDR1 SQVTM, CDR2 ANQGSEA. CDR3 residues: CSVASDSSYEQYF. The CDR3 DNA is TGCAGCGTTGCCTCGGACAGTTCCTACGAGCAGTACTTC.

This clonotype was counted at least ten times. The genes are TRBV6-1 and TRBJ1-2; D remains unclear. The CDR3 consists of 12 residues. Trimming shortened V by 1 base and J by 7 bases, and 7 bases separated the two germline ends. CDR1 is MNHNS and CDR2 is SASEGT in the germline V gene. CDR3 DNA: TGTGCCAGCAGTGAAGTCTATACTGGCTACACCTTC. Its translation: CASSEVYTGYTF.

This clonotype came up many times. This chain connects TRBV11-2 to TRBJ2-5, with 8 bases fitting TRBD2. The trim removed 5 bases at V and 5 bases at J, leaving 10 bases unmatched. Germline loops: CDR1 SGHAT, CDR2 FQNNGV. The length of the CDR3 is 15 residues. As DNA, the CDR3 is TGTGCCAGCAGCCCAACTAGCGGCGGAGGGGAGACCCAGTACTTC. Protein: CASSPTSGGGETQYF. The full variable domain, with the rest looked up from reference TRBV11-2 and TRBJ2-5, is EAGVAQSPRYKIIEKRQSVAFWCNPISGHATLYWYQQILGQGPKLLIQFQNNGVVDDSQLPKDRFSAERLKGVDSTLKIQPAKLEDSAVYLCASSPTSGGGETQYFGPGTRLLVL.

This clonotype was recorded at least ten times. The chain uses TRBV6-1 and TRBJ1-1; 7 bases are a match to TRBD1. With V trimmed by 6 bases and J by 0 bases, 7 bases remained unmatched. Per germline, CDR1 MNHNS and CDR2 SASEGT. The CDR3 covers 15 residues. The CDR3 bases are TGTGCCAGCAGGGGCTACAGGGGCATGAACACTGAAGCTTTCTTT. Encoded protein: CASRGYRGMNTEAFF.

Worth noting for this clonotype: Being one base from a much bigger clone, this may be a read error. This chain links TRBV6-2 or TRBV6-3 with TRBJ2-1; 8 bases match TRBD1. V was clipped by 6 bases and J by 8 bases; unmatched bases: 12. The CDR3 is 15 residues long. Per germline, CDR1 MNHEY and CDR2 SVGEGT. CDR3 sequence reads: CASSPFSTGVYEQFF. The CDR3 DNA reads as TGTGCCAGCAGCCCCTTTTCGACAGGGGTGTATGAGCAGTTCTTC.

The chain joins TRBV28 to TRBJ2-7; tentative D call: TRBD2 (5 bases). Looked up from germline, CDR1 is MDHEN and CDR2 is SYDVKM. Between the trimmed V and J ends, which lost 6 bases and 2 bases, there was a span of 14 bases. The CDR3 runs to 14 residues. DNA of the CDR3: TGTGCCAGCAGCCTACAAGGACTGACCTACGAGCAGTACTTC. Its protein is CASSLQGLTYEQYF. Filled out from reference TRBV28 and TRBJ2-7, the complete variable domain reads DVKVTQSSRYLVKRTGEKVFLECVQDMDHENMFWYRQDPGLGLRLIYFSYDVKMKEKGDIPEGYSVSREKKERFSLILESASTNQTSMYLCASSLQGLTYEQYFGPGTRLTVT.

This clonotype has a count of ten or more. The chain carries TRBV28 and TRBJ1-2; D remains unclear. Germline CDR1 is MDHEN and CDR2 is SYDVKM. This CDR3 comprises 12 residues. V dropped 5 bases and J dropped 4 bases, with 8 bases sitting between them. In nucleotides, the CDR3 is TGTGCCAGCAGTCCCCAACTCTATGGCTACACCTTC. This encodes CASSPQLYGYTF.